These 19 T cell receptor beta chains originate from one sample sequenced in a study of T cells in Graves' hyperthyroidism and ophthalmopathy. What was amplified from RNA transcripts were TCR beta CDR3 regions. The TCR CDR3 first-round RT-PCR relied on the HTBI primer set. TCRdb passed the multiplex PCR reads through MiXCR, listing each CDR3 protein once. Among roughly 740,000 distinct CDR3 sequences listed, about 15% were seen once. The sequenced material came from blood. The receptors derive from a man between 18 and 29 years old with Graves' hyperthyroidism.

This clonotype was counted once. The rearrangement joins TRBV28 to TRBJ2-7, with 11 bases fitting TRBD1. V shed 6 bases, J shed 0 bases, and the junction held 22 bases outside the gene matches. CDR1 is MDHEN, CDR2 SYDVKM, per germline. The CDR3 is 21 amino acids. The CDR3 loop is CASSSLPSRSDRGPSSYEQYF. The CDR3 nucleotides read TGTGCCAGCAGCTCCCTCCCTAGTCGTTCGGACAGGGGGCCCAGCTCCTACGAGCAGTACTTC.

Comment on this clonotype: This may be a read error: a much more frequent sequence differs by one nucleotide. The J gene is TRBJ2-2, the V gene TRBV12-3 or TRBV12-4, with D possibly being TRBD1 (5 bases). Trimming cost V 6 bases and J 1 base, with 12 bases left between them. There are 15 residues in the CDR3. CDR3 sequence reads: CASRKDTQNTGELFF. CDR3 sequence (DNA): TGTGCCAGCAGGAAGGACACACAGAACACCGGGGAGCTGTTTTTT.

This clonotype was seen more than once but under ten times. V and J are TRBV29-1 and TRBJ1-5; D is possibly TRBD1 (6 bases). This CDR3 spans 13 amino acids. Germline lookup yields CDR1 SQVTM and CDR2 ANQGSEA. With 6 bases removed from V and 3 bases from J, the gap between germline ends came to 12 bases. The CDR3 sequence: CSVGAGNNQPQHF. The CDR3 bases are TGCAGCGTGGGGGCAGGAAACAATCAGCCCCAGCATTTT.

The rearrangement links TRBV19 to TRBJ2-3; D remains ambiguous. This CDR3 region has 15 residues. V was cut by 3 bases and J by 2 bases, with 12 bases left in between. The germline gives CDR1 LNHDA, CDR2 SQIVND (reference sequence). The CDR3 spells CASSIIAGDTDTQYF. CDR3 DNA: TGTGCCAGTAGTATTATCGCAGGAGACACAGATACGCAGTATTTT.

The chain uses TRBV6-2 or TRBV6-3 and TRBJ2-7, with 7 positions matching TRBD1. V shed 7 bases, J shed 2 bases, and the junction held 8 bases outside the gene matches. The CDR3 runs to 14 residues. The germline V gene has CDR1 MNHEY and CDR2 SVGEGT. Here the CDR3 reads CASTPATGPYEQYF. The DNA for the CDR3 is TGTGCCAGCACCCCGGCGACAGGGCCCTACGAGCAGTACTTC.

This clonotype was counted ten times or more. V gene TRBV7-3 combines with J gene TRBJ2-1, with 8 nucleotides matching TRBD1. Germline V gene data show CDR1 as SGHTA and CDR2 as FQGTGA. The CDR3 length is 16 residues. The J segment lost 2 bases and the V segment lost 2 bases, leaving 5 bases of the junction unmatched. The CDR3 coding sequence is TGTGCCAGCAGCTTACGGACAGGGTTGACCTACAATGAGCAGTTCTTC. Translated: CASSLRTGLTYNEQFF.

This clonotype appeared a few times. V gene TRBV20-1 combines with J gene TRBJ2-3; 8 bases map to TRBD1. Germline CDR1 and CDR2: DFQATT and SNEGSKA (reference sequence). Germline trimming cut 7 bases from V and 2 bases from J; bases unmatched to any gene: 20. There are 18 residues in the CDR3. The CDR3 DNA follows: TGCAGTGTTAAGACAGGGGACGGGGAAAAGGCAAACACAGATACGCAGTATTTT. It translates to CSVKTGDGEKANTDTQYF.

This clonotype was picked up many times. The gene calls are TRBV20-1 and TRBJ2-7; TRBD2 matches 7 bases. V lost 3 bases to trimming and J lost 2 bases; unmatched junction nucleotides: 4. Germline V gene data show CDR1 as DFQATT and CDR2 as SNEGSKA (reference sequence). There are 13 residues in the CDR3. CDR3 sequence reads: CSARPSGTYEQYF. Written as DNA, the CDR3 is TGCAGTGCTAGGCCTAGCGGCACCTACGAGCAGTACTTC.

The chain has TRBV4-1 and TRBJ1-1; unclear D gene. Germline assignment: CDR1 MGHRA and CDR2 YSYEKL. The CDR3 has 15 residues. V lost 0 bases, J lost 1 base, and 9 bases lay in between. CDR3 bases: TGCGCCAGCAGCCAAGATGCTCCGACGAACACTGAAGCTTTCTTT. Amino acids: CASSQDAPTNTEAFF.

This clonotype was seen repeatedly, ten times or more. This sequence joins TRBV27 and TRBJ1-5, with TRBD1 as a possible D gene (6 bases). This CDR3 has 17 amino acids. The germline gives CDR1 MNHEY, CDR2 SMNVEV (reference sequence). V gave up 6 bases and J gave up 2 bases, with 20 bases separating them. This CDR3 is CASSRKQGGSGNQPQHF. The CDR3 DNA reads as TGTGCCAGCAGCCGTAAACAGGGAGGAAGTGGCAATCAGCCCCAGCATTTT.

This clonotype has a handful of counts. An end of the junction differs from the germline gene, which may be a read error. The chain links TRBV28 to TRBJ2-2, with D perhaps TRBD1 (6 bases). Germline V gene lookup returns CDR1 MDHEN and CDR2 SYDVKM. The CDR3 is 16 amino acids. CDR3 coding DNA: TGTGTCAGCAGTTTAGCAGGGGCGAGGAACACCGGGGAGCTGTTTTTT. Its translation: CVSSLAGARNTGELFF.

This clonotype was observed at least ten times. V usage is TRBV6-5 and J usage is TRBJ2-7; 9 bases are a match to TRBD2. The junction had 7 bases not matched to a gene; V was cut back by 3 bases and J by 4 bases. Germline CDR1 reads MNHEY; CDR2 reads SVGAGI. The CDR3 sequence is 15 residues long. The CDR3 nucleotides read TGTGCCAGCAGTTATGTGCGGGAGGGCGGGTACGAGCAGTACTTC. Translated, it gives CASSYVREGGYEQYF.

In its sample, this clonotype was seen many times. J is TRBJ2-1 and V is TRBV18; a possible D gene is TRBD2 (6 bases). The V and J ends lost 3 bases and 0 bases respectively, with 18 bases between them. This CDR3 contains 18 residues. Germline CDR1 reads KGHSH; CDR2 reads LQKENI. In nucleotides, the CDR3 is TGTGCCAGCTCACCCGAAATTTTAGCGGAAAGCTCCTACAATGAGCAGTTCTTC. Its protein product is CASSPEILAESSYNEQFF.

This clonotype was detected many times. This chain connects TRBV12-3 or TRBV12-4 to TRBJ2-1, with 15 positions matching TRBD2. V was pared by 4 bases and J by 7 bases, with 5 bases of the junction left unmatched. This CDR3 is 16 amino acids long. The CDR3 region is CASSWTSGRASNEQFF. The CDR3 DNA follows: TGTGCCAGCAGTTGGACTAGCGGGAGGGCCTCTAATGAGCAGTTCTTC.

This clonotype was seen many times. The gene calls are TRBV2 and TRBJ2-1; 8 nucleotides align to TRBD2. The V and J ends lost 4 bases and 4 bases, in that order; junction bases with no gene match: 6. Germline-derived CDR1 and CDR2 are SNHLY and FYNNEI. This CDR3 region has 15 residues. The CDR3 nucleotides are TGTGCCAGCAGTGCCAGCGGGAGACCTTACAATGAGCAGTTCTTC. Its protein product is CASSASGRPYNEQFF.

Ten or more counts support this clonotype. The chain links TRBV6-2 or TRBV6-3 to TRBJ2-5, with 11 positions matching TRBD2. Germline CDR1 reads MNHEY; CDR2 reads SVGEGT. The CDR3 runs to 17 residues. V lost 7 bases, J lost 1 base, and 11 bases stayed unmatched. DNA of the CDR3: TGTGCCAGCACCGACAGTCCCGGGACTAGCGGCCAAGAGACCCAGTACTTC. Translating it yields CASTDSPGTSGQETQYF.

This clonotype was recorded at least ten times. The genes are TRBV7-9 and TRBJ2-7, with 7 bases matching TRBD1. Germline CDR1 SEHNR, CDR2 FQNEAQ (reference sequence). CDR3 length: 12 amino acids. The V segment lost 4 bases and the J segment 7 bases; nucleotides outside the gene matches: 4. The CDR3 spells CASSSTGSEQYF. CDR3 in DNA: TGTGCCAGCAGCTCGACAGGGAGTGAGCAGTACTTC. Full variable domain (missing parts from reference TRBV7-9 and TRBJ2-7): DTGVSQNPRHKITKRGQNVTFRCDPISEHNRLYWYRQTLGQGPEFLTYFQNEAQLEKSRLLSDRFSAERPKGSFSTLEIQRTEQGDSAMYLCASSSTGSEQYFGPGTRLTVT.

The chain recombines TRBV18 with TRBJ1-3; 8 bases line up with TRBD1. V lost 2 bases, J lost 4 bases, and 7 bases stayed unmatched. The CDR3 covers 16 residues. Per germline, CDR1 KGHSH and CDR2 LQKENI. CDR3 DNA sequence: TGTGCCAGCTCACCAACAGGGGGAAACCAGGGAAACACCATATATTTT. It is translated as CASSPTGGNQGNTIYF.

There are many counts of this clonotype. V gene TRBV6-1 combines with J gene TRBJ2-7; D is unclear. The CDR3 consists of 13 residues. Germline CDR1 and CDR2: MNHNS and SASEGT. Trimming stripped 8 bases from V and 5 bases from J, with 16 bases between. The CDR3 nucleotides read TGTGCCAGCTCCCTAGTGGGTGCGCACGAGCAGTACTTC. Amino acids: CASSLVGAHEQYF.